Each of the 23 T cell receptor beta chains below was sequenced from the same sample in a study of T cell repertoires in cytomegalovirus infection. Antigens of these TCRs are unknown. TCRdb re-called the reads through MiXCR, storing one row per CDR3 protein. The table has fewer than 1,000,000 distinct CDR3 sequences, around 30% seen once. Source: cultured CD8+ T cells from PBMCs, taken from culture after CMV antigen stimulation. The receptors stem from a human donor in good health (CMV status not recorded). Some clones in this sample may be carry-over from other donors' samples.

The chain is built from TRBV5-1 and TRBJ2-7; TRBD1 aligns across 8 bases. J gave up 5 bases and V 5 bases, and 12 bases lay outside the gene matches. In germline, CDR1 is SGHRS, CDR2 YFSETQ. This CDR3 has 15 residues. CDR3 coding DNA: TGCGCCAGCAGTCGTTCAGGGGGCGCCTTAAACGAGCAGTACTTC. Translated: CASSRSGGALNEQYF.

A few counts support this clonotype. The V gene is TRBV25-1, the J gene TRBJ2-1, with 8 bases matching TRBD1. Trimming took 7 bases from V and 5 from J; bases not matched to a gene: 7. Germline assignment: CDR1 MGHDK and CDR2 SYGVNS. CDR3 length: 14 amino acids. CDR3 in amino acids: CASTQTGDNNEQFF. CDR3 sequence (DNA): TGTGCCAGCACTCAGACAGGGGACAACAATGAGCAGTTCTTC.

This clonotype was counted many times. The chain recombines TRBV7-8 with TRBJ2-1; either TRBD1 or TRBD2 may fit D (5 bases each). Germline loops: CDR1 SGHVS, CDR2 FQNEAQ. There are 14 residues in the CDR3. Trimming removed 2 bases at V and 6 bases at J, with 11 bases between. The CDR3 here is CASSLRSGGNEQFF. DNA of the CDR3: TGTGCCAGCAGCTTAAGGAGTGGGGGCAATGAGCAGTTCTTC.

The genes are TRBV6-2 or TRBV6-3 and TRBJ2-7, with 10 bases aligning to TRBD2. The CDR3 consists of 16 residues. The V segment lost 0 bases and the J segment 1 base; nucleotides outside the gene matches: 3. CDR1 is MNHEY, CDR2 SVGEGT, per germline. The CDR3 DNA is TGTGCCAGCAGTTACTCGAGGACTAGCGGATCCTACGAGCAGTACGTC. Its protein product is CASSYSRTSGSYEQYV.

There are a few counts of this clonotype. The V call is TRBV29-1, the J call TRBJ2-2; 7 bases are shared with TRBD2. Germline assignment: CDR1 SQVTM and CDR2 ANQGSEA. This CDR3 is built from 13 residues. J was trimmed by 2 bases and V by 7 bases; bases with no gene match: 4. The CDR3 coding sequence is TGCAGCGCGGGACTATACAACACCGGGGAGCTGTTTTTT. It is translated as CSAGLYNTGELFF.

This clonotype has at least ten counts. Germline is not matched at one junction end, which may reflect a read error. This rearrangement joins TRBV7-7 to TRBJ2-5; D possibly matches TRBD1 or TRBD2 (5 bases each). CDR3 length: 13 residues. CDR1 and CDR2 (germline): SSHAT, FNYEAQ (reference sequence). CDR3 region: CASSPGRGETQYF. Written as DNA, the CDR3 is TGTGCTAGCAGCCCGGGGCGCGGGGAGACCCAGTACTTC.

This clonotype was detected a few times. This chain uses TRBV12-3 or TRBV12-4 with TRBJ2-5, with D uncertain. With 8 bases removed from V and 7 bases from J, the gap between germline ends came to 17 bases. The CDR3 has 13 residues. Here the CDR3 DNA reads TGTGCCAGCGAACCGGGCTCTTCTCCGACCCAGTACTTC. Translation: CASEPGSSPTQYF.

The CDR3 loop is CASSPQSRMNEQFF. The CDR3 DNA follows: TGTGCCAGCAGCCCACAGTCCCGAATGAATGAGCAGTTCTTC. V usage is TRBV7-3 and J usage is TRBJ2-1; D not resolved. The ends were cut back, 5 bases at V and 7 bases at J, with 15 bases in the middle. The length of the CDR3 is 14 residues. In germline, CDR1 is SGHTA, CDR2 FQGTGA.

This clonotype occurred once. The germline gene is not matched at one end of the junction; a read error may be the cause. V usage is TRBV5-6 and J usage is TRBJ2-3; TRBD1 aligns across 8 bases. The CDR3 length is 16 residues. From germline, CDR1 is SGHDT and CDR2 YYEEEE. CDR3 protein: CVSSLRTGWSTDTQYF. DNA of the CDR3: TGTGTCAGCAGCTTGCGGACAGGGTGGAGCACAGATACGCAGTATTTT.

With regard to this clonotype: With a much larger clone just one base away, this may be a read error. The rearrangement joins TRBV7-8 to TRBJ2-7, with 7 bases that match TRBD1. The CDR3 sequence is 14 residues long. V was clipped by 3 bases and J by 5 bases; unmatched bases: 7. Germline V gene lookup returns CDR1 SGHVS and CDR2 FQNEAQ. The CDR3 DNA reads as TGTGCCAGCAGCTTCGACAGGGCGAGTGACGAGCAGTACTTC. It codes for CASSFDRASDEQYF.

This CDR3 is CASSPRVISYNSPLHF. DNA of the CDR3: TGTGCCAGCTCACCACGGGTGATCTCCTATAATTCACCCCTCCACTTT. The V and J genes are TRBV18 and TRBJ1-6; D uncertain. There are 16 residues in the CDR3. Germline CDR1 is KGHSH and CDR2 is LQKENI. V dropped 1 base and J dropped 0 bases, with 7 bases sitting between them.

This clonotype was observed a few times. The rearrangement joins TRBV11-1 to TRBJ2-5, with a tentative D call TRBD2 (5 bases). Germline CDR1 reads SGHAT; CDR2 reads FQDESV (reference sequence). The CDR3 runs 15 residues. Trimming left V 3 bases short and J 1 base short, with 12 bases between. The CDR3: CASSFGRAGQETQYF. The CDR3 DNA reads TGTGCCAGCAGCTTCGGACGGGCGGGCCAAGAGACCCAGTACTTC.

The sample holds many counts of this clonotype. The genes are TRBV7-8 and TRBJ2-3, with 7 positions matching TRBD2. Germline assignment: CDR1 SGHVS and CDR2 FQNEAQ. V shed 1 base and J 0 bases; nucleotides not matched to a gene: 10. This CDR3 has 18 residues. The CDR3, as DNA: TGTGCCAGCAGCTTAGTAGCTTACCAGCGGGGTAGCACAGATACGCAGTATTTT. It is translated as CASSLVAYQRGSTDTQYF.

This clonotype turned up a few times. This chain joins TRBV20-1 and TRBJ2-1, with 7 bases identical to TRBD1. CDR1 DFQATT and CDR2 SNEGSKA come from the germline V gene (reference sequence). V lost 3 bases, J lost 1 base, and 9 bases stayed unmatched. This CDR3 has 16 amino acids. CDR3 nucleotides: TGCAGTGCTAGGTCGACAGGGAAAGGGTCCTACAATGAGCAGTTCTTC. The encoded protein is CSARSTGKGSYNEQFF.

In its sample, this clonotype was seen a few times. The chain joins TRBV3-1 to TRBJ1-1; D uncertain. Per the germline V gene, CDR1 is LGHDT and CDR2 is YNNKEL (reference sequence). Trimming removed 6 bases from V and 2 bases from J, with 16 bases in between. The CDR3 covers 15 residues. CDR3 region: CASRVEGSLNTEAFF. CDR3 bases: TGTGCCAGCAGGGTTGAGGGCAGCTTAAACACTGAAGCTTTCTTT.

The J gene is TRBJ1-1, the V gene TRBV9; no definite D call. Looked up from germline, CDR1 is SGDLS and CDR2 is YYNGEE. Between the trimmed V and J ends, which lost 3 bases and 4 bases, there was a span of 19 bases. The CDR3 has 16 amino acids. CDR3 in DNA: TGTGCCAGCAGCGAACCAGGTGCGGGAGGCGGCACTGAAGCTTTCTTT. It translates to CASSEPGAGGGTEAFF.

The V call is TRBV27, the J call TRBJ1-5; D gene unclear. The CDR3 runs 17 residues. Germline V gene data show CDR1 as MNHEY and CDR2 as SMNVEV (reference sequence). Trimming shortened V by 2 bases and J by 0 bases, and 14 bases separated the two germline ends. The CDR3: CASSLNGWRVSNQPQHF. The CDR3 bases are TGTGCCAGCAGTTTAAATGGGTGGAGGGTTAGCAATCAGCCCCAGCATTTT.

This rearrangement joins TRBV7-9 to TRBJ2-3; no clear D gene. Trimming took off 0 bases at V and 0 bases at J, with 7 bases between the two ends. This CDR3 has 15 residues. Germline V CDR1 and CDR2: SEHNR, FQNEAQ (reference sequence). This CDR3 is CASSLALASTDTQYF. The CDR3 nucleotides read TGTGCCAGCAGCTTAGCTCTGGCTAGCACAGATACGCAGTATTTT.

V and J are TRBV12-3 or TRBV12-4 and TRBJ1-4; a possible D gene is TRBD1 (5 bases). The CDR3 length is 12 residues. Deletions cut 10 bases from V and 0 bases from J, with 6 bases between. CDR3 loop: CATGPTNEKLFF. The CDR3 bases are TGTGCCACGGGACCAACTAATGAAAAACTGTTTTTT.

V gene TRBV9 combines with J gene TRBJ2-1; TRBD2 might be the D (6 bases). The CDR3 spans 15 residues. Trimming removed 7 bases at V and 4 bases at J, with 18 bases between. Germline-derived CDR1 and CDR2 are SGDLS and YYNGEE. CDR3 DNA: TGTGCCAGCGAAGAGGGTGGCGGGAAATACAATGAGCAGTTCTTC. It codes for CASEEGGGKYNEQFF.

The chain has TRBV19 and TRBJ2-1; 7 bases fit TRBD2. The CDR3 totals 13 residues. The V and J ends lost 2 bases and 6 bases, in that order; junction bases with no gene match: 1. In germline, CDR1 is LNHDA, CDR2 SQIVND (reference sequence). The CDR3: CASSIWGGNEQFF. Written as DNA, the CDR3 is TGTGCCAGTAGTATATGGGGGGGCAATGAGCAGTTCTTC. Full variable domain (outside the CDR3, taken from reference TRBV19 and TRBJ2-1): DGGITQSPKYLFRKEGQNVTLSCEQNLNHDAMYWYRQDPGQGLRLIYYSQIVNDFQKGDIAEGYSVSREKKESFPLTVTSAQKNPTAFYLCASSIWGGNEQFFGPGTRLTVL.

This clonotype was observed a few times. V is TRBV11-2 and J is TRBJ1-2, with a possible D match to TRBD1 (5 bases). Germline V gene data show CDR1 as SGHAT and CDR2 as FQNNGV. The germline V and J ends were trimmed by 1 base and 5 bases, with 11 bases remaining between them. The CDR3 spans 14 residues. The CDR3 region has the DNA TGTGCCAGCAGCTTAGTGACAGCTGAATATGGCTACACCTTC. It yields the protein CASSLVTAEYGYTF. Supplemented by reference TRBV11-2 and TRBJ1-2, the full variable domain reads EAGVAQSPRYKIIEKRQSVAFWCNPISGHATLYWYQQILGQGPKLLIQFQNNGVVDDSQLPKDRFSAERLKGVDSTLKIQPAKLEDSAVYLCASSLVTAEYGYTFGSGTRLTVV.

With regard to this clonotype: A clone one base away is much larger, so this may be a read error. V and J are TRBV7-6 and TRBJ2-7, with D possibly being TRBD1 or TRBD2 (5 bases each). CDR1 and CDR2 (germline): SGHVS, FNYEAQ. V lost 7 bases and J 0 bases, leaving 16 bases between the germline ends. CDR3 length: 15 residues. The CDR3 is CASNQDTGSSYEQYF. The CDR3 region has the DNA TGTGCCAGCAACCAGGACACGGGGAGCTCCTACGAGCAGTACTTC.